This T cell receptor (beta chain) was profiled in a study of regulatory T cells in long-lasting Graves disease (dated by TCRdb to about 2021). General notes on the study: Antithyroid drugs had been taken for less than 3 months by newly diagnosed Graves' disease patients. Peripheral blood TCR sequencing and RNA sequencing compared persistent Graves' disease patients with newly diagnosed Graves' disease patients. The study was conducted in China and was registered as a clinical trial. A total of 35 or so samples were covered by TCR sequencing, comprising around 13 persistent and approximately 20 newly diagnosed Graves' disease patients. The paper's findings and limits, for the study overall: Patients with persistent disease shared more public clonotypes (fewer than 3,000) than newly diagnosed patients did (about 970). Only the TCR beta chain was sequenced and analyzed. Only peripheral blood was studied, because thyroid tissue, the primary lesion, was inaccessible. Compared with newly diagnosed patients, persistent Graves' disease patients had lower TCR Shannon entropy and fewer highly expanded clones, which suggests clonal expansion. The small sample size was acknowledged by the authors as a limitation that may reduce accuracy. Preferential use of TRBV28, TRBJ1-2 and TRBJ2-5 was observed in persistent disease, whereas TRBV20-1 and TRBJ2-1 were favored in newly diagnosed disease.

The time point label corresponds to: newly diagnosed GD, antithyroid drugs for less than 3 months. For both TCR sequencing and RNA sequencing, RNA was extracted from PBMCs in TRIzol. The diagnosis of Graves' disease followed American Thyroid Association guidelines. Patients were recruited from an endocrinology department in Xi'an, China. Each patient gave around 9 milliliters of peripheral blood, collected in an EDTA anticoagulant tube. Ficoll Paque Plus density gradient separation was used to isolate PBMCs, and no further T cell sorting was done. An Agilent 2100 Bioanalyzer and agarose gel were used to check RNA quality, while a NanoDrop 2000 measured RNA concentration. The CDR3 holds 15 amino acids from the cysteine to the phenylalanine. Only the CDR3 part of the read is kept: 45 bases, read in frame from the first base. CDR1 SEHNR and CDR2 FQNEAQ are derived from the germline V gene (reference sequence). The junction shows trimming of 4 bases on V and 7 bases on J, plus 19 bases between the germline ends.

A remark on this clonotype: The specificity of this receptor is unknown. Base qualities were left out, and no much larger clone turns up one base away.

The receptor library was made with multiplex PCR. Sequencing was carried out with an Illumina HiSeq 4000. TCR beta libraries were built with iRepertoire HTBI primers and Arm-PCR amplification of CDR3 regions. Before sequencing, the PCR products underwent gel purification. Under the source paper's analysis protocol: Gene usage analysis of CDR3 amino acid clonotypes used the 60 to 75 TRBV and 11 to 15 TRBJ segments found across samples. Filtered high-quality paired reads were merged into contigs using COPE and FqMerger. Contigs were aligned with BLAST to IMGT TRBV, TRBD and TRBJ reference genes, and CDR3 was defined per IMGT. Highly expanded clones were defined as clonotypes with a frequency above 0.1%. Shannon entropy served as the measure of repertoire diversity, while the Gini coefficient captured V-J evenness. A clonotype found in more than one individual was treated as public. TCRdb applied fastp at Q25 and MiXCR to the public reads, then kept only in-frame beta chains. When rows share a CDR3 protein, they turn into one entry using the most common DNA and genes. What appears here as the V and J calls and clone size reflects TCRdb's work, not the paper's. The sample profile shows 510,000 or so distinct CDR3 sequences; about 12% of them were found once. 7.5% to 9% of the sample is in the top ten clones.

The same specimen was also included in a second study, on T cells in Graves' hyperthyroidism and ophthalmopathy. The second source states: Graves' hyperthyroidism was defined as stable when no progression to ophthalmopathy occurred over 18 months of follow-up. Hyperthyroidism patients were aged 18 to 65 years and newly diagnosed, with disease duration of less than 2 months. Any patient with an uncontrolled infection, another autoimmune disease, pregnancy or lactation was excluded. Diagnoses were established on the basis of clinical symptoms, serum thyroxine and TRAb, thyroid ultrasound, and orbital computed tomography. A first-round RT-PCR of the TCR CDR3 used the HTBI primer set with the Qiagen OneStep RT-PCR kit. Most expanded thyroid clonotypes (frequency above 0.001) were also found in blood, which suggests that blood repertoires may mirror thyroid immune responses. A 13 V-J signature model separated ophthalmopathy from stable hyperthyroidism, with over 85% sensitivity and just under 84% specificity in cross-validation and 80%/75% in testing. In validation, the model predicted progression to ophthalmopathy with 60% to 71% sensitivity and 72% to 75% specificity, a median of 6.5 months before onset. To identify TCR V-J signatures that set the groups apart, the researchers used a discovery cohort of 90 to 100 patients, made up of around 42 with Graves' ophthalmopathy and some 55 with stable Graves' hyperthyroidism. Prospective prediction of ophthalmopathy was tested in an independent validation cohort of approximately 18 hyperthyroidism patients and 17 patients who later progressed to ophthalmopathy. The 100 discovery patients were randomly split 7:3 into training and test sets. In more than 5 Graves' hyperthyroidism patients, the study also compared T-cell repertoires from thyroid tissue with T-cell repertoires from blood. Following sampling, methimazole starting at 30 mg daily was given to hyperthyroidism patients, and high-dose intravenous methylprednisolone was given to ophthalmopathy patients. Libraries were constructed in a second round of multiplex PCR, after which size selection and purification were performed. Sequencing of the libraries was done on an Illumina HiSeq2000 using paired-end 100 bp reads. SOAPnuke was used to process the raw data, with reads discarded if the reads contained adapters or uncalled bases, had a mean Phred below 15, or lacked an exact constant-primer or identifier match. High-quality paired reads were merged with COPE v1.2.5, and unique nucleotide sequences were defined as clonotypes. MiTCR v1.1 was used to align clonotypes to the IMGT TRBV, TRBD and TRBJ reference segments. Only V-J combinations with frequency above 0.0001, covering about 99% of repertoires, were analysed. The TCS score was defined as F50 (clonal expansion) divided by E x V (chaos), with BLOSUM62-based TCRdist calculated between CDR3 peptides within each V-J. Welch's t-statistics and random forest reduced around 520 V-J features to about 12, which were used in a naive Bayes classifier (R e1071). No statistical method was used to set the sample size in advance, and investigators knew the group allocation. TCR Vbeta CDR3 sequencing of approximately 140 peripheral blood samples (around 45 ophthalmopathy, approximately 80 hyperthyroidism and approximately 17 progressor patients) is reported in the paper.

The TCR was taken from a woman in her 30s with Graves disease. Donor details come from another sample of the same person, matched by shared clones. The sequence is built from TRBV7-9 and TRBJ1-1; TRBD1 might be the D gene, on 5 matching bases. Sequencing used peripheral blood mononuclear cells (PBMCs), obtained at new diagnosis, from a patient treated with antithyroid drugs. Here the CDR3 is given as CASSSLGPWAVEAFF. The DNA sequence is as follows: TGTGCCAGCAGCTCCCTGGGGCCCTGGGCTGTTGAAGCTTTCTTT.